Sequencing of this T cell receptor (beta chain) was carried out in a study of neoadjuvant anti-PD-1 for oral cavity cancer. Study summary: Nivolumab at 3 mg/kg was mostly given biweekly, three to four doses, pre-surgery.

The repertoire was sequenced with immunoSEQ multiplex PCR; TCRdb's copy has only in-frame clones and lacks some. The table shows about 14,000 clones, with under 80% occurring only once. This CDR3 comprises 15 residues. Germline V gives CDR1 SGHNT, CDR2 YYREEE (reference sequence). Trimming took 4 bases from V and 5 from J, leaving 15 bases between them. Specified time point: after neoadjuvant nivolumab, at surgical resection. Patients had newly diagnosed, untreated stage II-IVA oral cavity squamous cell carcinoma. No culture or expansion preceded analysis of these blood cells. General study findings and limits: Each response group had just a few patients in TCR analyses.

As to this clone: The antigen remains undetermined.

The V and J genes are TRBV5-4 and TRBJ1-4; D is possibly TRBD1 (6 bases). Sequencing was performed on PBMCs, taken after nivolumab (anti-PD-1) treatment. This sequence was found in a person between 35 and 79 years old with oral cavity squamous cell carcinoma. CDR3 amino acids: CASSLIGGANEKLFF. CDR3 DNA: TGTGCCAGCAGCCTAATTGGGGGGGCGAATGAAAAACTGTTTTTT.